This T cell receptor beta chain was obtained from a study of cytomegalovirus exposure and HLA in healthy donors. Comment on this clone: No antigen is known for it. At one boundary the junction diverges from the germline segment, which might be a read error.

Primers for the PCR totalled 60 Vbeta and 13 Jbeta. Measured with immunoSEQ multiplex PCR; TCRdb has only the in-frame clones, and not every one. The sample shows 70,000 to 95,000 clones, around 75% of them seen only once. Study results and caveats: Accurate prediction of most subjects' HLA-A and HLA-B alleles from TCR beta sequences was reported.

Per germline, CDR1 SEHNR and CDR2 FQNEAQ (reference sequence). The CDR3 totals 13 residues. The clonotype comes from a man aged 40-49 years in good health and CMV-seronegative. Specimen: PBMCs. The chain links TRBV7-9 to TRBJ2-1; D call uncertain. The CDR3 reads CSSSPESVTKQFF. In DNA form, the CDR3 reads TGTTCCAGCAGCCCAGAATCCGTTACTAAGCAGTTCTTC.